The 8 T cell receptor beta chains in this list originate from one sample, sequenced in a study of response to subunit inactivated influenza vaccine. TCRdb reanalysed the RT-PCR reads using MiXCR and keeps one entry per CDR3 protein. Of 400,000 to 550,000 distinct CDR3 sequences listed, approximately 24% were seen once; the top ten hold around 1.8%. Here the sequenced sample was CD4+ T cells sorted from PBMCs, taken 4 to 6 days after vaccination. These receptors originate from a man aged 50 to 60 who received an inactivated influenza vaccine.

This clonotype was counted between two and nine times. This rearrangement joins TRBV9 to TRBJ1-2; D not resolved. V shed 0 bases and J shed 2 bases, with 14 bases lying between them. The V gene's germline CDR1 is SGDLS and CDR2 YYNGEE. The length of the CDR3 is 16 residues. CDR3 sequence reads: CASSVEGWTNNYGYTF. CDR3 DNA sequence: TGTGCCAGCAGCGTAGAGGGCTGGACTAACAACTATGGCTACACCTTC.

The chain is built from TRBV29-1 and TRBJ2-7; the match to TRBD2 covers 12 bases. The CDR3 covers 13 residues. V dropped 8 bases and J dropped 3; count of bases not matched to a gene: 5. CDR1 is SQVTM and CDR2 is ANQGSEA in the germline V gene. Written as DNA, the CDR3 is TGCAGCATACTAGCGGGAGGAGTCTACGAGCAGTACTTC. It codes for CSILAGGVYEQYF.

This chain uses TRBV7-2 with TRBJ1-2, with 10 bases fitting TRBD1. The germline V gene encodes CDR1 SGHTA and CDR2 FQGNSA. The junction had 12 bases not matched to a gene; V was cut back by 7 bases and J by 1 base. The CDR3 length is 17 residues. The CDR3 DNA sequence: TGTGCCAGCACCCACGCCGGGGGACAGGGGAATAACTATGGCTACACCTTC. It yields the protein CASTHAGGQGNNYGYTF.

At least ten counts were recorded for this clonotype. The V call is TRBV11-2, the J call TRBJ2-7, with D unclear. Trimming took 1 base from V and 1 from J, leaving 8 bases between them. The germline CDR1 and CDR2 sequences are SGHAT and FQNNGV. CDR3 length equals 14 residues. In DNA, the CDR3 is TGTGCCAGCAGCTTAGGTCCGAAGTCCTACGAGCAGTACTTC. It encodes CASSLGPKSYEQYF.

In its sample, this clonotype was seen a few times. The chain employs TRBV5-1 and TRBJ2-1, with TRBD2 matching 7 bases. With 0 bases clipped from V and 5 bases from J, the junction kept 5 bases outside the gene matches. The CDR3 is made up of 15 amino acids. Germline CDR1 SGHRS, CDR2 YFSETQ. CDR3 DNA: TGCGCCAGCAGCTTGGGGGGGGGTCGGAACAATGAGCAGTTCTTC. Residues: CASSLGGGRNNEQFF. Supplemented by reference TRBV5-1 and TRBJ2-1, the full variable domain reads KAGVTQTPRYLIKTRGQQVTLSCSPISGHRSVSWYQQTPGQGLQFLFEYFSETQRNKGNFPGRFSGRQFSNSRSEMNVSTLELGDSALYLCASSLGGGRNNEQFFGPGTRLTVL.

Only a few counts were recorded for this clonotype. The V gene is TRBV12-3 or TRBV12-4, the J gene TRBJ2-7; 8 bases fit TRBD1. The junction had 3 bases not matched to a gene; V was cut back by 5 bases and J by 6 bases. This CDR3 is 12 amino acids long. CDR3 sequence reads: CASSRTGSEQYF. CDR3 in DNA: TGTGCCAGCAGTAGGACAGGGTCCGAGCAGTACTTC.

The rearrangement joins TRBV7-9 to TRBJ2-7; 7 bases align to TRBD1. Germline lookup yields CDR1 SEHNR and CDR2 FQNEAQ (reference sequence). J lost 1 base, V lost 3 bases, and 3 bases had no gene match. The CDR3 totals 14 residues. CDR3 protein: CASSFPGQSYEQYF. The DNA for the CDR3 is TGTGCCAGCAGCTTCCCGGGACAGTCCTACGAGCAGTACTTC.

The chain carries TRBV6-1 and TRBJ2-3; 8 bases are a match to TRBD2. The germline CDR1 and CDR2 sequences are MNHNS and SASEGT. This CDR3 region has 16 residues. V lost 6 bases, J lost 4 bases, and 12 bases stayed unmatched. The CDR3 coding sequence is TGTGCCAGCAGCCTTAGCGGGACGTACGGGGCAGATACGCAGTATTTT. This sequence encodes CASSLSGTYGADTQYF.